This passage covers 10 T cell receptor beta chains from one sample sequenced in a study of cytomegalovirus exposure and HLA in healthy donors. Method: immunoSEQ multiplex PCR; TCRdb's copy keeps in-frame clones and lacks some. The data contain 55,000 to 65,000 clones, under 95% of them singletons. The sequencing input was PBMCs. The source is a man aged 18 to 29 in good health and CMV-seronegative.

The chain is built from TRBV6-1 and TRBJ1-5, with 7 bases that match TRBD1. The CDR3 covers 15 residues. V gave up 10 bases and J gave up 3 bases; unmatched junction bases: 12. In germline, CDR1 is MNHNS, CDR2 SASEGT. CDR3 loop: CATYPGQPLNQPQHF. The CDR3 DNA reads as TGTGCCACCTACCCGGGACAGCCCCTCAATCAGCCCCAGCATTTT.

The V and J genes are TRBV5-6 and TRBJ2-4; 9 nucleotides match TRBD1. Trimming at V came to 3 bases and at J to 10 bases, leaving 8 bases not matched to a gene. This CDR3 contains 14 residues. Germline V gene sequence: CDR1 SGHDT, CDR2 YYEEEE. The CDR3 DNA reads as TGTGCCAGCAGCTGGACAGGGGTAGCGTGGATTCAGTACTTC. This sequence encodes CASSWTGVAWIQYF. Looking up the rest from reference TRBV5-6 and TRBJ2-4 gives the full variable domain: DAGVTQSPTHLIKTRGQQVTLRCSPKSGHDTVSWYQQALGQGPQFIFQYYEEEERQRGNFPDRFSGHQFPNYSSELNVNALLLGDSALYLCASSWTGVAWIQYFGAGTRLSVL.

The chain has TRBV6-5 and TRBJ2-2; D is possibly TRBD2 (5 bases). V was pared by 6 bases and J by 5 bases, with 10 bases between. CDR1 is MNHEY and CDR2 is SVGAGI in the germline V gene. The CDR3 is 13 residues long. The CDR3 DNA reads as TGTGCCAGCAGACTAAGGAGGACCGGGGAGCTGTTTTTT. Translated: CASRLRRTGELFF.

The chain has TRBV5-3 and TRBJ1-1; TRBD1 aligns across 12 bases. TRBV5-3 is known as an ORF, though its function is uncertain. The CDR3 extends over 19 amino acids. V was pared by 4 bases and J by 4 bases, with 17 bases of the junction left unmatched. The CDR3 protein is CARSTAGTGGAGSGTEAFF. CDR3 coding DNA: TGTGCCAGAAGCACCGCCGGGACAGGGGGCGCAGGTTCCGGCACTGAAGCTTTCTTT.

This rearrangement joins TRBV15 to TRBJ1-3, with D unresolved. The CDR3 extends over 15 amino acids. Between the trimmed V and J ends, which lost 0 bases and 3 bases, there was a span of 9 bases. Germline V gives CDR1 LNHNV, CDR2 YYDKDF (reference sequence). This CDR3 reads CATSRDRAGGNTIYF. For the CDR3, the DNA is TGTGCCACCAGCAGAGATCGCGCCGGTGGAAACACCATATATTTT.

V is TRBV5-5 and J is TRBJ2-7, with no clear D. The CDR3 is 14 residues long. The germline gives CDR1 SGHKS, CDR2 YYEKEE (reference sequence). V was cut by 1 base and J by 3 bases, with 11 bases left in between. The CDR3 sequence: CASSLFPSDYEQYF. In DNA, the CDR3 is TGTGCCAGCAGCTTGTTTCCCAGTGACTACGAGCAGTACTTC.

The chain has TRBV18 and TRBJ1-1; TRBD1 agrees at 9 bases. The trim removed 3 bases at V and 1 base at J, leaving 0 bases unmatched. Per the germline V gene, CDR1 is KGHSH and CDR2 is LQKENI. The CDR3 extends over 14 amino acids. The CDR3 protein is CASSPTGGNTEAFF. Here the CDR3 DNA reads TGTGCCAGCTCACCGACAGGGGGGAACACTGAAGCTTTCTTT.

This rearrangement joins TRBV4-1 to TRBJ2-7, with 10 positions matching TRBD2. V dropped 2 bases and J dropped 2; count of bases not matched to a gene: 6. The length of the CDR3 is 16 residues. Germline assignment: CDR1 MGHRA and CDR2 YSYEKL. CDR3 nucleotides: TGCGCCAGCAGCCAAAAGACTAGCGGGCTGACCTACGAGCAGTACTTC. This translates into CASSQKTSGLTYEQYF.

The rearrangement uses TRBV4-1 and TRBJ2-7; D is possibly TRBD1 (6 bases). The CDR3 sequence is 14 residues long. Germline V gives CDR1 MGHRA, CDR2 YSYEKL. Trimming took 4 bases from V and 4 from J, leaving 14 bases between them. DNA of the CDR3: TGCGCCAGCAGCCCCGGGACAACACTATACGAGCAGTACTTC. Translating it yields CASSPGTTLYEQYF.

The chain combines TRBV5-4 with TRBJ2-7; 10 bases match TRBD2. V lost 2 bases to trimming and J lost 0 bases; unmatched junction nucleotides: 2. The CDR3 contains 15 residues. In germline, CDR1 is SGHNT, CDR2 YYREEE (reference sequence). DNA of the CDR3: TGTGCCAGCAGCTTAGGACTAGCGGCCTCCTACGAGCAGTACTTC. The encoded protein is CASSLGLAASYEQYF.